This T cell receptor beta chain stems from a study of blood T cell repertoires in COVID-19. As for the study in general: Specimens from acute and convalescent COVID-19 originated in the United States, Italy and Spain. PBMCs, B-cell-depleted T cells, or T cells provided the cDNA or gDNA that made up the material.

Clones were sequenced by immunoSEQ multiplex PCR, and TCRdb holds only the in-frame ones, with some missing. The repertoire has over 250,000 clones, approximately 88% of them found once; the top ten carry roughly 10%. In Seattle, patients joined the study during active infection and were tracked longitudinally. The CDR3 consists of 13 residues. V was shortened by 3 bases and J by 2 bases, with 5 bases between the two germline ends. The clonotype was recovered from a woman aged 70-85 years with COVID-19, enrolled during active disease. J is TRBJ2-1 and V is TRBV12-3 or TRBV12-4; unclear D gene. Sequencing was performed on peripheral blood. Here the CDR3 DNA reads TGTGCCAGCAGTTTTTATCCCTACAATGAGCAGTTCTTC. This sequence encodes CASSFYPYNEQFF.